This TCR beta chain was identified in a study of T cell changes during pregnancy in multiple sclerosis. The table came from immunoSEQ multiplex PCR; TCRdb's copy has only in-frame clones and leaves some out. The sample yields about 75,000 clones, around 94% seen once. Germline V gene sequence: CDR1 MDHEN, CDR2 SYDVKM. Trimming left V 5 bases short and J 7 bases short, with 21 bases between. This CDR3 is built from 16 residues. This receptor was obtained from a female donor with multiple sclerosis, enrolled in a pregnancy study. Sample: CD4+ T cells from peripheral blood mononuclear cells, taken after pregnancy. V gene TRBV28 combines with J gene TRBJ2-1; tentatively, D is TRBD1 (6 bases). The CDR3 region has the DNA TGTGCCAGCAGTGCATATAACTTAACAGGGAGAAATGAGCAGTTCTTC. It is translated as CASSAYNLTGRNEQFF. Filled out from reference TRBV28 and TRBJ2-1, the complete variable domain reads DVKVTQSSRYLVKRTGEKVFLECVQDMDHENMFWYRQDPGLGLRLIYFSYDVKMKEKGDIPEGYSVSREKKERFSLILESASTNQTSMYLCASSAYNLTGRNEQFFGPGTRLTVL.